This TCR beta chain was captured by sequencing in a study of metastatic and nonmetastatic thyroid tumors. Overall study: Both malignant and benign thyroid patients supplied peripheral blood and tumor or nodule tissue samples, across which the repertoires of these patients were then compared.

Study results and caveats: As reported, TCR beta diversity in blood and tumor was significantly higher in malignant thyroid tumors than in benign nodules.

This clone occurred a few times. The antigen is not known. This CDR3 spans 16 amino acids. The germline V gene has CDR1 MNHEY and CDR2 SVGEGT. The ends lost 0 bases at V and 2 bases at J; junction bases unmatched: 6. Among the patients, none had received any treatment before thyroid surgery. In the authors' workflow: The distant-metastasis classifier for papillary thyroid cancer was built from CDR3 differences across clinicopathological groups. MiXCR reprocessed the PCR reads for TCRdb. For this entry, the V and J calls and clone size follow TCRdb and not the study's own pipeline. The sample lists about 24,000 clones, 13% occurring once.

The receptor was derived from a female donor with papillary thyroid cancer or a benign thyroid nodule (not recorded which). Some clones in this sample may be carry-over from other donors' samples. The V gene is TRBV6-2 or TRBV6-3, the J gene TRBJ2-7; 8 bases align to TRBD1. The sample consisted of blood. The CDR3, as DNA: TGTGCCAGCAGTTACTCCAGGGGGCGCGGTCCCTACGAGCAGTACTTC. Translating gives CASSYSRGRGPYEQYF.